The clone carrying this T cell receptor beta chain came up a few times. This CDR3 is 14 amino acids long. V lost 2 bases and J lost 5, with 10 bases in between. Germline V gene data show CDR1 as MNHEY and CDR2 as SVGEGT. This sample is part of a study of blood T cell repertoires in COVID-19. In the study's own analysis: It was from reference gene primer amplification that nucleated cell counts were estimated. Using immunoSEQ multiplex PCR, the repertoire was profiled, and TCRdb retains in-frame clones only, with some absent. That table supplies the V and J calls and clone size; D and trimming were determined from the DNA. The sample lists about 180,000 clones, approximately 87% occurring once.

J is TRBJ1-5 and V is TRBV6-2 or TRBV6-3, with D possibly matching TRBD1 (5 bases). The sample comprised peripheral blood. The clonotype comes from a woman in her seventies with COVID-19, enrolled during active disease. CDR3 residues: CASSYGQGYQPQHF. In nucleotides, the CDR3 is TGTGCCAGCAGTTACGGGCAGGGTTATCAGCCCCAGCATTTT.